Listed below are T cell receptor beta chains from one sample, sequenced in a study of siplizumab effects on memory and regulatory T cells. The repertoire was sequenced with immunoSEQ multiplex PCR; TCRdb's copy has only in-frame clones and lacks some. This sample has about 100,000 clones, with 75% to 95% found just once. Sequencing was performed on CD4+ T cells sorted from blood. These TCRs come from a human donor in good health. CDR3s include the opening cysteine and the closing phenylalanine or tryptophan.

V gene,J gene,CDR3 protein
TRBV7-6,TRBJ2-3,CASSHPREGREDTQYF
TRBV5-5,TRBJ1-6,CASSLMQGDSHRGGSPLHF
TRBV6-5,TRBJ2-3,CASSYSRVADTQYF
TRBV4-2,TRBJ2-3,CASSQQTGRGTSGGPSTDTQYF
TRBV28,TRBJ1-5,CASSLKLIGGLSNQPQHF
TRBV28,TRBJ2-3,CASSSKRTSGGLRDTQYF
TRBV4-1,TRBJ1-3,CASSELGGATNTIYF
TRBV6-1,TRBJ2-7,CASYRGTYEQYF
TRBV6-5,TRBJ2-7,CASSSRLKQYF
TRBV7-3,TRBJ1-1,CASSLYGNTEAFF
TRBV28,TRBJ1-2,CASTTRFGYTF
TRBV28,TRBJ1-2,CASSRHQGYTF
TRBV19,TRBJ1-5,CASSKGSVGQPQHF
TRBV7-3,TRBJ2-1,CASSQVGLGEREQFF
TRBV19,TRBJ2-2,CASAGDTPNTGELFF
TRBV10-3,TRBJ1-2,CAISGTGSHGYTF
TRBV10-3,TRBJ2-5,CAIKGRGVSETQYF
TRBV28,TRBJ1-3,CASRKTGNTIYF
TRBV19,TRBJ1-1,CASSGVGGLEAFF
TRBV7-2,TRBJ2-7,CASSSGGGQGYEQYF
TRBV6-5,TRBJ2-3,CASSYSKTTGDTQYF
TRBV5-1,TRBJ2-5,CASSSTSVQETQYF
TRBV5-4,TRBJ2-1,CASSDGTVTVNEQFF
TRBV5-1,TRBJ2-3,CASSKKAGGPDTQYF
TRBV21-1,TRBJ1-4,CASSKVGDRGAQWEKLFF
TRBV5-1,TRBJ1-6,CASSLGGESYNSPLHF
TRBV9,TRBJ2-2,CASRTGGTGELFF
TRBV28,TRBJ2-7,CASSLPPYEQYF
TRBV5-1,TRBJ2-3,CASSLERGTDTQYF